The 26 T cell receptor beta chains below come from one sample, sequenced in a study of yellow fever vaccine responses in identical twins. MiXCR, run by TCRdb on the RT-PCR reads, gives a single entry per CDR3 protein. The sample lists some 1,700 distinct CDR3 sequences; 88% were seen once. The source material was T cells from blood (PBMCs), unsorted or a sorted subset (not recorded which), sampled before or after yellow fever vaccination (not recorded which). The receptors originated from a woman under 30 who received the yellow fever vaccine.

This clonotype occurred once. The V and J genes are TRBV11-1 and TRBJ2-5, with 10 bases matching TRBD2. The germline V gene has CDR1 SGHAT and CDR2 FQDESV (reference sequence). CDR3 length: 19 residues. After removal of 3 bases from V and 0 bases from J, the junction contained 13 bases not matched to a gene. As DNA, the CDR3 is TGTGCCAGCAGCTTCCCCGGACTAGCGGACCTCAGGTACCAAGAGACCCAGTACTTC. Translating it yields CASSFPGLADLRYQETQYF. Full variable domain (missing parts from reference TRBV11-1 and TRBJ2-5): EAEVAQSPRYKITEKSQAVAFWCDPISGHATLYWYRQILGQGPELLVQFQDESVVDDSQLPKDRFSAERLKGVDSTLKIQPAELGDSAMYLCASSFPGLADLRYQETQYFGPGTRLLVL.

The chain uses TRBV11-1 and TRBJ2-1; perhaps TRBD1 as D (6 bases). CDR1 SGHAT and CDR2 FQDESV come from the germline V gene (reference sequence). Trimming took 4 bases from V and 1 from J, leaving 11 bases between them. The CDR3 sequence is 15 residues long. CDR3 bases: TGTGCCAGCAGCTCCCGAACAGGGTCCTACAATGAGCAGTTCTTC. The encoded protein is CASSSRTGSYNEQFF.

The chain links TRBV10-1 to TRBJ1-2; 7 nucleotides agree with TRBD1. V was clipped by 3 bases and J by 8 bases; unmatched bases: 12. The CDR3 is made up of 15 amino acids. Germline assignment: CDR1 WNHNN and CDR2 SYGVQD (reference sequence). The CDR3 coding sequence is TGCGCCAGCAGTGACTCGATGACAGGGCCACGAGGCTACACCTTC. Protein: CASSDSMTGPRGYTF.

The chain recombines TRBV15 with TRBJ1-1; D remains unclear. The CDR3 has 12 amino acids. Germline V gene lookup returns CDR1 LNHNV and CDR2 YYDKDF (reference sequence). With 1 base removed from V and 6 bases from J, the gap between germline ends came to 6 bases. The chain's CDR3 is CATSRGSSEAFF. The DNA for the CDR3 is TGTGCCACCAGCAGAGGTAGTTCTGAAGCTTTCTTT.

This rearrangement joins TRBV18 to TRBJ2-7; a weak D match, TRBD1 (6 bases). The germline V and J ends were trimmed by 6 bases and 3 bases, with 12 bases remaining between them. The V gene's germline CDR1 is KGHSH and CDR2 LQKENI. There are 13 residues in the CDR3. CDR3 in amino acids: CASSVKQGYEQYF. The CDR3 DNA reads TGTGCCAGCTCGGTGAAACAGGGCTACGAGCAGTACTTC.

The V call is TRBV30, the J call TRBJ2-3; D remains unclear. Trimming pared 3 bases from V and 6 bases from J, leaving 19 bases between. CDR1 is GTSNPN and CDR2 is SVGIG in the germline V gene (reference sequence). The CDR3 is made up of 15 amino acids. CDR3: CAWSAPSALMDTQYF. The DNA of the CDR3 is TGTGCCTGGAGCGCCCCCTCGGCCCTCATGGATACGCAGTATTTT. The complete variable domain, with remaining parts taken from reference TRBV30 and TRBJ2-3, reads SQTIHQWPATLVQPVGSPLSLECTVEGTSNPNLYWYRQAAGRGLQLLFYSVGIGQISSEVPQNLSASRPQDRQFILSSKKLLLSDSGFYLCAWSAPSALMDTQYFGPGTRLTVL.

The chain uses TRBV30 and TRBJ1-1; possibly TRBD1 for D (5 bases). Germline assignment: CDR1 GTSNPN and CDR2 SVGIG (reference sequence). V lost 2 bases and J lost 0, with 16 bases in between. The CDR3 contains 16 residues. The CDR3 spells CAWSQLKGTLNTEAFF. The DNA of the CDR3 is TGTGCCTGGAGTCAGCTTAAGGGGACGTTGAACACTGAAGCTTTCTTT. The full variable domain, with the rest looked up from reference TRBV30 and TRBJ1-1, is SQTIHQWPATLVQPVGSPLSLECTVEGTSNPNLYWYRQAAGRGLQLLFYSVGIGQISSEVPQNLSASRPQDRQFILSSKKLLLSDSGFYLCAWSQLKGTLNTEAFFGQGTRLTVV.

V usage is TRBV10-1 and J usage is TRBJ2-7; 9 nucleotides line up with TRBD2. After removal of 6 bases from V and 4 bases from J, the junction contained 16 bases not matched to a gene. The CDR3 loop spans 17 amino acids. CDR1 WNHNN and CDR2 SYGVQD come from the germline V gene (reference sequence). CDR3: CASSDLRGLAPTYEQYF. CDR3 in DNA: TGCGCCAGCAGCGACCTGAGAGGACTAGCGCCCACTTACGAGCAGTACTTC.

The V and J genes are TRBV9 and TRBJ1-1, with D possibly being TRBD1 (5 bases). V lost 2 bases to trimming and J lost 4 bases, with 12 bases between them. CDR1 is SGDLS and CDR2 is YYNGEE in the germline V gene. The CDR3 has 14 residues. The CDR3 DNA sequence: TGTGCCAGCAGCGTGGGGGGGAGTTTCACTGAAGCTTTCTTT. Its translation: CASSVGGSFTEAFF.

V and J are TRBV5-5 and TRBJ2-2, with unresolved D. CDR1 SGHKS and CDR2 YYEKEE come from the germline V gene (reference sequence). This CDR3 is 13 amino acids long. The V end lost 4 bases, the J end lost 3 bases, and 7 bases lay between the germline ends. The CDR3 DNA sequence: TGTGCCAGCAGCCCAGCCTACACCGGGGAGCTGTTTTTT. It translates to CASSPAYTGELFF.

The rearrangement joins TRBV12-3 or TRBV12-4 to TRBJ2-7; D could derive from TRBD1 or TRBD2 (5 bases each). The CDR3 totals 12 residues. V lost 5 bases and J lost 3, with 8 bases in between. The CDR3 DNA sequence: TGTGCCAGCAGTCAGAGGGGCTACGAGCAGTACTTC. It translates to CASSQRGYEQYF.

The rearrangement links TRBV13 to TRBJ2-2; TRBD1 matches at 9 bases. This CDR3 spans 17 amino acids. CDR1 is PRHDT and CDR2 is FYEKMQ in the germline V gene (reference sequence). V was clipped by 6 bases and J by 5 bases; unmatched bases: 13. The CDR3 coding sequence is TGTGCCAGCAGTCCCTTCACAGGGGGCCGAAGGACCGGGGAGCTGTTTTTT. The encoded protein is CASSPFTGGRRTGELFF.

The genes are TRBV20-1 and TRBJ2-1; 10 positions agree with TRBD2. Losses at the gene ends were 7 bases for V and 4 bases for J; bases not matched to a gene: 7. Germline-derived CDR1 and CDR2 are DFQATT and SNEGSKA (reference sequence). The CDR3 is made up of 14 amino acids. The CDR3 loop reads CSGTGLAPYNEQFF. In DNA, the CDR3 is TGCAGTGGGACGGGACTAGCGCCTTACAATGAGCAGTTCTTC.

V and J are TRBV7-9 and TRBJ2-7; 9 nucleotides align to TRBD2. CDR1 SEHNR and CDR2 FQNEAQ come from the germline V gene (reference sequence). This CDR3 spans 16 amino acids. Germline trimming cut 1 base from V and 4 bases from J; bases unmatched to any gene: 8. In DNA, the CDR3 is TGTGCCAGCAGCTTAGGGGGGGCTAGCGGGAAATACGAGCAGTACTTC. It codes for CASSLGGASGKYEQYF. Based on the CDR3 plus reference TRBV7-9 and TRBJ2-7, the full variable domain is DTGVSQNPRHKITKRGQNVTFRCDPISEHNRLYWYRQTLGQGPEFLTYFQNEAQLEKSRLLSDRFSAERPKGSFSTLEIQRTEQGDSAMYLCASSLGGASGKYEQYFGPGTRLTVT.

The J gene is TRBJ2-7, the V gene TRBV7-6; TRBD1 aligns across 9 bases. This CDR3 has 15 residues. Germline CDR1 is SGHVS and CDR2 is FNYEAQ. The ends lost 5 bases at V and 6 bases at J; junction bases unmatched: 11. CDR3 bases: TGTGCCAGCAGCAGACCGGGACAGGGCTCCAGCGAGCAGTACTTC. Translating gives CASSRPGQGSSEQYF. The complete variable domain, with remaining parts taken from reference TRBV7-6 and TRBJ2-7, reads GAGVSQSPRYKVTKRGQDVALRCDPISGHVSLYWYRQALGQGPEFLTYFNYEAQQDKSGLPNDRFSAERPEGSISTLTIQRTEQRDSAMYRCASSRPGQGSSEQYFGPGTRLTVT.

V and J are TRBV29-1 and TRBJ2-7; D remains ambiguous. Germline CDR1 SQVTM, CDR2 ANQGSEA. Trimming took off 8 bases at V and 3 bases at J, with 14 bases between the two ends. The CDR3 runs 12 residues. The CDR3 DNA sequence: TGCAGCTTCCGGGCACCACACTACGAGCAGTACTTC. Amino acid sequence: CSFRAPHYEQYF.

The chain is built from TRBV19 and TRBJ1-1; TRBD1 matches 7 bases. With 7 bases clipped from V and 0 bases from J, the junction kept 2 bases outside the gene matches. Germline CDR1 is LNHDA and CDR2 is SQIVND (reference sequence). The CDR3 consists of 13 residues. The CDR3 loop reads CASMGQLNTEAFF. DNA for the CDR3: TGTGCCAGTATGGGACAGTTGAACACTGAAGCTTTCTTT.

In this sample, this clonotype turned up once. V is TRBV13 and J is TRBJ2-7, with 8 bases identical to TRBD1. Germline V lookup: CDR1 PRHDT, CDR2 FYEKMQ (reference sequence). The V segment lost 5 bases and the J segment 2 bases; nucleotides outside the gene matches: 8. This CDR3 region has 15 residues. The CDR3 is CASSDGGTGAYEQYF. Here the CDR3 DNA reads TGTGCCAGCAGCGATGGGGGGACAGGAGCCTACGAGCAGTACTTC.

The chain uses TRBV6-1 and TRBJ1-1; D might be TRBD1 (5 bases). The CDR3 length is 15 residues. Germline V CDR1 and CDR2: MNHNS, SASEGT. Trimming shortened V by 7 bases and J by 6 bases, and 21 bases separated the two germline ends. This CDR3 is CASTPLMGGSSEAFF. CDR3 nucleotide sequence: TGTGCCAGCACGCCACTAATGGGGGGGAGCTCTGAAGCTTTCTTT.

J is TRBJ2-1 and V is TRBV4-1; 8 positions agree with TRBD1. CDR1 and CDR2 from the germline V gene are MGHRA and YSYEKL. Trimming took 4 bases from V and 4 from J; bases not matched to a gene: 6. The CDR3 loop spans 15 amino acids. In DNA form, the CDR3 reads TGCGCCAGCAGCCCCCAGGGGGCACTTTACAATGAGCAGTTCTTC. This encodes CASSPQGALYNEQFF.

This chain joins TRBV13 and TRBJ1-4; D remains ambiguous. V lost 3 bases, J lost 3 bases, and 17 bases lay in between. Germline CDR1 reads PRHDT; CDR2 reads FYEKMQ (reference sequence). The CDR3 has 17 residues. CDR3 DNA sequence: TGTGCCAGCAGCTTGCTAGGTTTGACTACTCCTAATGAAAAACTGTTTTTT. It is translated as CASSLLGLTTPNEKLFF.

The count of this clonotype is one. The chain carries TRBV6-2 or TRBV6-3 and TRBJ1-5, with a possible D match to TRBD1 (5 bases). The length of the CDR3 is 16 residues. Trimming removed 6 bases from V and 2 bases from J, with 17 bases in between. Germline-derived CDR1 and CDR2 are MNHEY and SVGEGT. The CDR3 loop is CASSSSTVSGNQPQHF. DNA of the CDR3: TGTGCCAGCAGCTCCTCGACAGTTAGCGGCAATCAGCCCCAGCATTTT.

The CDR3 spells CASSPDGSGADTQYF. The CDR3 DNA reads as TGTGCCAGCAGCCCCGACGGCAGCGGGGCAGATACGCAGTATTTT. The chain couples TRBV4-2 to TRBJ2-3; the match to TRBD2 covers 7 bases. The germline CDR1 and CDR2 sequences are LGHNA and YNFKEQ. Trimming removed 4 bases from V and 4 bases from J; junction bases left unmatched: 8. The CDR3 consists of 15 residues.

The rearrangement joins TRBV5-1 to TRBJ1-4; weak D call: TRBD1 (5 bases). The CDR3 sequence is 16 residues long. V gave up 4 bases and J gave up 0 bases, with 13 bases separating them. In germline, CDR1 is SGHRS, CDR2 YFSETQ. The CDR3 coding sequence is TGCGCCAGCAGCCAAGGGACGAAAGCAACTAATGAAAAACTGTTTTTT. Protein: CASSQGTKATNEKLFF.

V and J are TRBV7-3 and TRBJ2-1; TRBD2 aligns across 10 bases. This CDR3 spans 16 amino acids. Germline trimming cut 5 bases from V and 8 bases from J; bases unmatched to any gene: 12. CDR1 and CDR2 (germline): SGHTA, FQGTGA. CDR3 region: CASSPMERGGLDEQFF. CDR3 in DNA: TGTGCCAGCAGCCCCATGGAGCGGGGGGGCCTCGATGAGCAGTTCTTC.

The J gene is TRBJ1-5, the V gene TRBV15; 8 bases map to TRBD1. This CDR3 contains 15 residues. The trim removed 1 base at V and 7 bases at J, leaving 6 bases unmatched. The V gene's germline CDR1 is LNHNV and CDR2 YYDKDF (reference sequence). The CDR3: CATSRGDRFRQPQHF. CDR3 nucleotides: TGTGCCACCAGCAGAGGGGACAGGTTCCGCCAGCCCCAGCATTTT.